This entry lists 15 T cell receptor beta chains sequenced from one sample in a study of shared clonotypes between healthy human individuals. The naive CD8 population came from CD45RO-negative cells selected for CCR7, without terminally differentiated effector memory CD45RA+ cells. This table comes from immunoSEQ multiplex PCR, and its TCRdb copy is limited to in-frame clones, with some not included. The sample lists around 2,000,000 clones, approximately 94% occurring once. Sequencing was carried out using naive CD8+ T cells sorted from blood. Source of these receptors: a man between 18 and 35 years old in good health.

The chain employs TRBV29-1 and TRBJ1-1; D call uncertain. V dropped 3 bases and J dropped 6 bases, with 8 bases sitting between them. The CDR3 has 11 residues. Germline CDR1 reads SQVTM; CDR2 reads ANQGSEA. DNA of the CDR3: TGCAGCGTTGATGGCGGTTCTGAAGCTTTCTTT. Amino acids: CSVDGGSEAFF.

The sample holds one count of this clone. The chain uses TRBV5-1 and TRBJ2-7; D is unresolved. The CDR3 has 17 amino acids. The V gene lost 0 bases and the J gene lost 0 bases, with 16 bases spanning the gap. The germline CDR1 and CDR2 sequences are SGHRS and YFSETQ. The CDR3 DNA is TGCGCCAGCAGCTTGGAATACTCGGCAGGAGACTCCTACGAGCAGTACTTC. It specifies CASSLEYSAGDSYEQYF.

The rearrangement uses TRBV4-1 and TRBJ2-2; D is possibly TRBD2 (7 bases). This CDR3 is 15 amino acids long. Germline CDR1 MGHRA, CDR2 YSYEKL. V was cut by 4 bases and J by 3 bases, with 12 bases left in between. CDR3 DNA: TGCGCCAGCAGCCCACGGGGGGCAGACACCGGGGAGCTGTTTTTT. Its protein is CASSPRGADTGELFF.

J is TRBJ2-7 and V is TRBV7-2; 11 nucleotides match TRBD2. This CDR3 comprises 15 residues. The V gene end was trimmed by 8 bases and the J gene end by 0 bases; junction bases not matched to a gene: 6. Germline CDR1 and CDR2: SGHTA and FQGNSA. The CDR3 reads CASGNSGGASYEQYF. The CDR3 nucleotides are TGTGCCAGCGGTAATAGCGGGGGGGCCTCCTACGAGCAGTACTTC.

The DNA for the CDR3 is TGTGCCACCCTTAACAGGGGGCTGAACACCGGGGAGCTGTTTTTT. Encoded protein: CATLNRGLNTGELFF. This chain joins TRBV15 and TRBJ2-2, with TRBD1 matching 9 bases. The CDR3 is 15 amino acids. Trimming cost V 8 bases and J 1 base; bases outside gene matches: 5. Germline assignment: CDR1 LNHNV and CDR2 YYDKDF (reference sequence). The entire variable domain, with the rest obtained from reference TRBV15 and TRBJ2-2, is as follows: DAMVIQNPRYQVTQFGKPVTLSCSQTLNHNVMYWYQQKSSQAPKLLFHYYDKDFNNEADTPDNFQSRRPNTSFCFLDIRSPGLGDTAMYLCATLNRGLNTGELFFGEGSRLTVL.

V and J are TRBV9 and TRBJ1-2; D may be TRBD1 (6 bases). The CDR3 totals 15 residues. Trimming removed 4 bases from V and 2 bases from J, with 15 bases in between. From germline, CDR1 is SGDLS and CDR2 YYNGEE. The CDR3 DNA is TGTGCCAGCAGCTCAGAAGAGACAGGCAACTATGGCTACACCTTC. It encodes CASSSEETGNYGYTF.

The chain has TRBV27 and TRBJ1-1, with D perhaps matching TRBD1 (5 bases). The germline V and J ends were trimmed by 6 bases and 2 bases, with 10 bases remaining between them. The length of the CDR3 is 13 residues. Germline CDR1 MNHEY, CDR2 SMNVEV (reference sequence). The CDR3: CASSSDRNTEAFF. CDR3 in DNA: TGTGCCAGCAGCTCAGACAGAAACACTGAAGCTTTCTTT.

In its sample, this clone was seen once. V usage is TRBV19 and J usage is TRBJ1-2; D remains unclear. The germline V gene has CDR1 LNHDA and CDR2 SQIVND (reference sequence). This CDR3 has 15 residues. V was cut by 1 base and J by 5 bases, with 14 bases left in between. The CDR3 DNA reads TGTGCCAGTAGTATAGTGAGGGCGGAAGAATATGGCTACACCTTC. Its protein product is CASSIVRAEEYGYTF.

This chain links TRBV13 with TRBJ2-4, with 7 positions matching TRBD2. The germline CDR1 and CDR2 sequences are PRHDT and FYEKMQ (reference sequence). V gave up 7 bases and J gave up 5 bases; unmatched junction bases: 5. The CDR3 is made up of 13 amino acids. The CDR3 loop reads CASTRAGENIQYF. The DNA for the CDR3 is TGTGCCAGCACGCGGGCGGGGGAAAACATTCAGTACTTC.

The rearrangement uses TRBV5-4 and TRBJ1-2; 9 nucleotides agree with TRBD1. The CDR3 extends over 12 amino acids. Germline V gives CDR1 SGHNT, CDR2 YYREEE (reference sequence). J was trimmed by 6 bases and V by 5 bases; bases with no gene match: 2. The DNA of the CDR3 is TGTGCCAGCAGAGGGACAGGGAATGGCTACACCTTC. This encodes CASRGTGNGYTF.

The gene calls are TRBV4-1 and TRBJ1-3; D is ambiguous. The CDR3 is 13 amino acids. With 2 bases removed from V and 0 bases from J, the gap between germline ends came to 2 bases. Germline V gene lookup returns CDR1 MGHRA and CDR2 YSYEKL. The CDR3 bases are TGCGCCAGCAGCCAATACTCTGGAAACACCATATATTTT. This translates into CASSQYSGNTIYF.

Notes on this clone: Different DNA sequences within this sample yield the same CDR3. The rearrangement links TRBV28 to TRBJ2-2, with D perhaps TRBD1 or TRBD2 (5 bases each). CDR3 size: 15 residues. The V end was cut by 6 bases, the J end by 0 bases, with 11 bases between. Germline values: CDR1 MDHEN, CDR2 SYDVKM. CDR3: CASSPGTPNTGELFF. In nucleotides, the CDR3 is TGTGCCAGCAGCCCAGGGACCCCGAACACCGGGGAGCTGTTTTTT.

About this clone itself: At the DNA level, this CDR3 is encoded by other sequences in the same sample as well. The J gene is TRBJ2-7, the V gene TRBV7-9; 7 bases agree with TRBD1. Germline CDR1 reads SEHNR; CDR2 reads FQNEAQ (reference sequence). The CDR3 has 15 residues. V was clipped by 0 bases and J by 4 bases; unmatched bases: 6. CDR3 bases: TGTGCCAGCAGCTTAGCACAGGGGCTGTCTTACGAGCAGTACTTC. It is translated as CASSLAQGLSYEQYF.

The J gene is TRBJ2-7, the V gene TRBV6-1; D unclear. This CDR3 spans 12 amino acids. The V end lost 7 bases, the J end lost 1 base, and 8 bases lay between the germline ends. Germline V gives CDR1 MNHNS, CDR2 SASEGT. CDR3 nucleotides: TGTGCCAGCATAAAAGGGTCCTACGAGCAGTACTTC. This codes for CASIKGSYEQYF.

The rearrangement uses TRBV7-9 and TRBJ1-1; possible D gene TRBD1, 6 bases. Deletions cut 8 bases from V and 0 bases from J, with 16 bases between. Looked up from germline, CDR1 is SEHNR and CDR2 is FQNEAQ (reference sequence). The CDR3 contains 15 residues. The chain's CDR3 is CASVRGGSLNTEAFF. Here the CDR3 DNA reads TGTGCCAGCGTCAGAGGGGGATCCCTGAACACTGAAGCTTTCTTT.